Presented here are 8 T cell receptor beta chains from one specimen sequenced in a study of T-cell reconstitution after alpha-beta-depleted transplantation in children. Unique molecular identifiers were used to barcode this TCRbeta library. TCRdb reprocessed the PCR reads with MiXCR, giving one entry per CDR3 protein. The table records some 520,000 distinct CDR3 sequences, approximately 32% of them present only once. Sequencing was performed on PBMCs from the stem cell graft donor, taken from the stem cell graft. These receptors came from a human donor who donated a stem cell graft to a child with aplastic anemia.

In its sample, this clonotype was seen a few times. The chain is built from TRBV2 and TRBJ2-2; no definite D call. Germline loops: CDR1 SNHLY, CDR2 FYNNEI. Trimming removed 5 bases from V and 7 bases from J, with 11 bases in between. The CDR3 runs to 13 residues. CDR3 DNA: TGTGCCAGCAGTCTTCAGACCAACGGGGAGCTGTTTTTT. Translated: CASSLQTNGELFF.

This clonotype was seen more than once but under ten times. The chain employs TRBV29-1 and TRBJ2-4; D unresolved. Germline CDR1 reads SQVTM; CDR2 reads ANQGSEA. Trimming pared 0 bases from V and 8 bases from J, leaving 5 bases between. The CDR3 contains 11 residues. The CDR3 sequence: CSVEDPHIQYF. In DNA, the CDR3 is TGCAGCGTTGAAGATCCACACATTCAGTACTTC.

Only a few counts were recorded for this clonotype. The chain joins TRBV7-3 to TRBJ2-2; the D gene is possibly TRBD1 (5 bases). The CDR3 runs to 13 residues. The ends were cut back, 5 bases at V and 8 bases at J, with 12 bases in the middle. Germline V gene sequence: CDR1 SGHTA, CDR2 FQGTGA. The CDR3 loop is CASSQGEAGELFF. The CDR3 DNA sequence: TGTGCCAGCAGCCAGGGCGAGGCGGGGGAGCTGTTTTTT. Looking up the rest from reference TRBV7-3 and TRBJ2-2 gives the full variable domain: GAGVSQTPSNKVTEKGKYVELRCDPISGHTALYWYRQSLGQGPEFLIYFQGTGAADDSGLPNDRFFAVRPEGSVSTLKIQRTERGDSAVYLCASSQGEAGELFFGEGSRLTVL.

The chain links TRBV20-1 to TRBJ2-3, with D hard to call. The CDR3 runs to 13 residues. Germline CDR1 DFQATT, CDR2 SNEGSKA (reference sequence). The V gene lost 3 bases and the J gene lost 2 bases, with 9 bases spanning the gap. This CDR3 is CSASSVDTDTQYF. The CDR3 nucleotides are TGCAGTGCTAGCTCCGTGGACACAGATACGCAGTATTTT.

This clonotype came up a few times. The chain joins TRBV3-1 to TRBJ2-1; no clear D. The CDR3 sequence is 11 residues long. V was trimmed by 5 bases and J by 8 bases, leaving 7 bases between them. Germline V gene lookup returns CDR1 LGHDT and CDR2 YNNKEL (reference sequence). CDR3 DNA sequence: TGTGCCAGCAGCAATACACATGAGCAGTTCTTC. Translation: CASSNTHEQFF.

This chain uses TRBV2 with TRBJ2-1, with 7 nucleotides matching TRBD2. V dropped 0 bases and J dropped 3; count of bases not matched to a gene: 8. CDR1 and CDR2 from the germline V gene are SNHLY and FYNNEI. The CDR3 totals 17 residues. The CDR3 DNA is TGTGCCAGCAGTGAAGCCCTACTAGCGAGAGACTACAATGAGCAGTTCTTC. Its translation is CASSEALLARDYNEQFF.

The chain couples TRBV7-3 to TRBJ2-3; 9 bases map to TRBD2. Germline CDR1 reads SGHTA; CDR2 reads FQGTGA. CDR3 size: 15 residues. V shed 1 base and J 3 bases; nucleotides not matched to a gene: 2. As DNA, the CDR3 is TGTGCCAGCAGCTTAATAGCGGGAGCGACAGATACGCAGTATTTT. Protein product: CASSLIAGATDTQYF.

The V gene is TRBV7-2, the J gene TRBJ1-1; D perhaps matches TRBD1 (6 bases). Germline V lookup: CDR1 SGHTA, CDR2 FQGNSA. Between the trimmed V and J ends, which lost 4 bases and 11 bases, there was a span of 23 bases. This CDR3 is 15 amino acids long. The CDR3 DNA reads TGTGCCAGCAGCTCCCGACAAGGGGGTAGCGGCAACGCTTTCTTT. Protein sequence: CASSSRQGGSGNAFF.